This T cell receptor (beta chain) derives from a study of control samples from healthy donors and cancer patients. The ends were cut back, 7 bases at V and 0 bases at J, with 13 bases in the middle. Germline V gives CDR1 SGHRS, CDR2 YFSETQ. The CDR3 consists of 14 residues. Clones were read by immunoSEQ multiplex PCR, and TCRdb kept only the in-frame ones, dropping some. The sample gives 200,000 or so clones, 85% to 95% of which show up once; approximately 1.5% is in the top ten. The TCR comes from a man aged 45-60 years in good health. The V and J genes are TRBV5-1 and TRBJ1-1, with D possibly being TRBD1 (5 bases). Sequenced input: blood. In nucleotides, the CDR3 is TGCGCCAGCGGGCCGTGGGGGTTGAACACTGAAGCTTTCTTT. Its translation is CASGPWGLNTEAFF.